This T cell receptor beta chain was sequenced in a study of shared clonotypes between healthy human individuals. About the research overall: Plates per donor: three CD4 naive, three CD4 memory, two CD8 naive, one CD8 memory.

Germline values: CDR1 MGHRA, CDR2 YSYEKL. The CDR3 is 15 residues long. The germline V and J ends were trimmed by 3 bases and 4 bases, with 15 bases remaining between them. Only in-frame clones appear in the TCRdb table, and some are missing; sequencing was by immunoSEQ multiplex PCR. The sample yields about 2 million clones, 90% to 95% seen once. The chain is built from TRBV4-1 and TRBJ1-2; D perhaps matches TRBD1 (5 bases). The origin of this receptor is a young man in good health. The specimen was naive CD4+ T cells sorted from blood. Subset specified: CD45RA+ positively selected. CDR3 sequence reads: CASSHPRDGSYGYTF. The CDR3 DNA sequence: TGCGCCAGCAGCCACCCCCGGGACGGCAGCTATGGCTACACCTTC.